This T cell receptor (beta chain) derives from a study of blood T cell repertoires in COVID-19. Overall study context: The samples span acute and convalescent COVID-19 from the United States, Italy and Spain.

Sequencing was performed with immunoSEQ multiplex PCR; in TCRdb, only in-frame clones are kept and a portion is missing. The data contain about 200,000 clones, roughly 82% of them singletons. The TCR originated in a man in his forties or fifties with active or convalescent COVID-19. Sequenced material: peripheral blood.

The DNA for the CDR3 is TGTGCCCGAAGCTTACCCGGCCGGACAGACCCTATAATCACTGGAAACACCATATATTTT. It is translated as CARSLPGRTDPIITGNTIYF. The chain uses TRBV6-7 and TRBJ1-3, with D perhaps matching TRBD1 (6 bases). TRBV6-7 is an open reading frame, and its role is uncertain. Between the trimmed V and J ends, which lost 11 bases and 2 bases, there was a span of 34 bases. CDR3 size: 20 residues.